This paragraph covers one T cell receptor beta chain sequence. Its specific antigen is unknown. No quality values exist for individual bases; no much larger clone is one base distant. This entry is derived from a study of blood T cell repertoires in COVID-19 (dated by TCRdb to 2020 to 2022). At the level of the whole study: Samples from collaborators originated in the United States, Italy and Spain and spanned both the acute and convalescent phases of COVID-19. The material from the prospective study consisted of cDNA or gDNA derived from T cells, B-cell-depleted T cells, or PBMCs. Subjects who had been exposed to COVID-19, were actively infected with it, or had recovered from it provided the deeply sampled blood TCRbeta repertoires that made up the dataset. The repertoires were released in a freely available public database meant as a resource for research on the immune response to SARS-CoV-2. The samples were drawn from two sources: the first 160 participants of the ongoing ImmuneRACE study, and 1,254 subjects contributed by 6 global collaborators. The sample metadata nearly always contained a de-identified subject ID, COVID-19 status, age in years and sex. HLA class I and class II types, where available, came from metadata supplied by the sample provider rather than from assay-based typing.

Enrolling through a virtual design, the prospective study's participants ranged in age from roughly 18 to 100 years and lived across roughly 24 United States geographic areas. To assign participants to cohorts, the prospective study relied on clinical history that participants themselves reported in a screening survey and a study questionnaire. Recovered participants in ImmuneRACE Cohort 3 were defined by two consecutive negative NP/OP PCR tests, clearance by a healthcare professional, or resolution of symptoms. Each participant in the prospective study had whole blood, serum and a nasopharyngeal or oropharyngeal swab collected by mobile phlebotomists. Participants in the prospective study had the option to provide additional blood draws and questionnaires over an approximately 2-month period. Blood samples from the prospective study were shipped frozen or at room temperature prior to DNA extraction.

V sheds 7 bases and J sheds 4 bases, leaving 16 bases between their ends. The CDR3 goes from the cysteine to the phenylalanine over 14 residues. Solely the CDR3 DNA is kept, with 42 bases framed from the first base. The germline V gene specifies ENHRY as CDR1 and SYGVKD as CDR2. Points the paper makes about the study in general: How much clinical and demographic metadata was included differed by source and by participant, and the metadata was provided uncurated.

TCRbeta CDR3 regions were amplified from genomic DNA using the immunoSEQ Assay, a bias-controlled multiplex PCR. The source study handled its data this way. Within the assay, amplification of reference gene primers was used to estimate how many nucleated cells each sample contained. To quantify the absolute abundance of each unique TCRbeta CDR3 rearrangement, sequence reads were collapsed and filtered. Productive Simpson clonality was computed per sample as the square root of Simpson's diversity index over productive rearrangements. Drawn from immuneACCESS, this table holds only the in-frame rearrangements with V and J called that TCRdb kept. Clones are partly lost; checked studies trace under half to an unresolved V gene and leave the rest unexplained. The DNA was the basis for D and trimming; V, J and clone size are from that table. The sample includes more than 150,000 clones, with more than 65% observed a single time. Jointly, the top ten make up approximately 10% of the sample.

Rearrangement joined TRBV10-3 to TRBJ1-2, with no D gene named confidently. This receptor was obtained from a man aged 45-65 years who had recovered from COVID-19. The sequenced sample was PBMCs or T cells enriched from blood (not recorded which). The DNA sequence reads TGTGCCATCATAAACAATGACAAGGCCTATGGCTACACCTTC. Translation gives CAIINNDKAYGYTF.